This T cell receptor beta chain emerged from a study of control samples from healthy donors and cancer patients. Germline V lookup: CDR1 LGHDT, CDR2 YNNKEL (reference sequence). This CDR3 has 14 residues. V gave up 6 bases and J gave up 9 bases, with 15 bases separating them. The repertoire was sequenced with immunoSEQ multiplex PCR; TCRdb's copy has only in-frame clones and lacks some. The data show about 110,000 clones, with approximately 90% seen just once and 17% held by the top ten. This sequence joins TRBV3-1 (or the pseudogene TRBV3-2) and TRBJ1-6, with D perhaps TRBD1 (5 bases). The sample comprised blood. This clonotype was sampled from a woman aged 45 to 65 in good health. This chain's CDR3 is CASREGRVRSPLHF. The CDR3 bases are TGTGCCAGCAGGGAGGGCAGGGTCCGTTCACCCCTCCACTTT.